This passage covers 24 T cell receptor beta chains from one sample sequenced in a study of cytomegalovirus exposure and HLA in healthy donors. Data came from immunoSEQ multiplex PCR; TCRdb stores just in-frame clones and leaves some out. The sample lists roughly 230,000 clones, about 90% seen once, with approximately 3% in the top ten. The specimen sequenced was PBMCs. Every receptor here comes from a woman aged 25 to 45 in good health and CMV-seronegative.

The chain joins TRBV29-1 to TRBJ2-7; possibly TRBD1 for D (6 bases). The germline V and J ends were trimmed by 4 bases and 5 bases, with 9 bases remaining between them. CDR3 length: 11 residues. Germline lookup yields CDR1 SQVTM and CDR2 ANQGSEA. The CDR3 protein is CSVVWTDEQYF. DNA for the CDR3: TGCAGCGTTGTCTGGACAGACGAGCAGTACTTC.

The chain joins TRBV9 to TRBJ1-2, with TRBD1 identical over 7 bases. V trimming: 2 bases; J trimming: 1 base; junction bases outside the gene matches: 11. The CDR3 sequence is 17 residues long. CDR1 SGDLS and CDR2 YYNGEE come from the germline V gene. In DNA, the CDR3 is TGTGCCAGCAGCGTCGGGGGAGGGGGCGCGAATAACTATGGCTACACCTTC. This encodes CASSVGGGGANNYGYTF.

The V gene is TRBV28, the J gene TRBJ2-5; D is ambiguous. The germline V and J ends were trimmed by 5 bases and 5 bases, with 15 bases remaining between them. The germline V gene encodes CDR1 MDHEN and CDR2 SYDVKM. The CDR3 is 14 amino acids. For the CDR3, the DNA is TGTGCCAGCAGTACTGCGACGATATGGGAGACCCAGTACTTC. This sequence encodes CASSTATIWETQYF.

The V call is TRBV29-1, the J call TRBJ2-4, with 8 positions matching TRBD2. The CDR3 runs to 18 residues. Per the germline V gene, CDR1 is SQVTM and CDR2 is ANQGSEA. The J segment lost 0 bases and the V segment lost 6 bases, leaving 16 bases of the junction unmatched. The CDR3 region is CSVRWAGGSILAKNIQYF. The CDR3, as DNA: TGCAGCGTCCGTTGGGCGGGAGGCTCCATATTAGCCAAAAACATTCAGTACTTC. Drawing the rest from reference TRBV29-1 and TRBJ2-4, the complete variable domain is SAVISQKPSRDICQRGTSLTIQCQVDSQVTMMFWYRQQPGQSLTLIATANQGSEATYESGFVIDKFPISRPNLTFSTLTVSNMSPEDSSIYLCSVRWAGGSILAKNIQYFGAGTRLSVL.

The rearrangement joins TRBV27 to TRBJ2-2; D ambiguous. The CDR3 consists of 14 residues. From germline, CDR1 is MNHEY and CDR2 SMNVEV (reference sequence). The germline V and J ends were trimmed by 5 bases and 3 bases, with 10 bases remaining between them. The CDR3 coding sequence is TGTGCCAGCAGTCCACTGGGGTACACCGGGGAGCTGTTTTTT. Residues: CASSPLGYTGELFF.

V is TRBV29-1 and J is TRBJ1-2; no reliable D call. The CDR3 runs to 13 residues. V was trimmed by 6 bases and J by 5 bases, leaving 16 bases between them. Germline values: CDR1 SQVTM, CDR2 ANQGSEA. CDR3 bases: TGCAGCGTCCCCTCTGGGCGGCATTATGGCTACACCTTC. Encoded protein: CSVPSGRHYGYTF.

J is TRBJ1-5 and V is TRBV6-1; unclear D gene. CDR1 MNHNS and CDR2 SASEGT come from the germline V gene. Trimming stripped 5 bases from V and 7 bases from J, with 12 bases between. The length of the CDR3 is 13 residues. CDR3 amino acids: CASSLRIGQPQHF. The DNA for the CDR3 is TGTGCCAGCAGTTTAAGGATAGGACAGCCCCAGCATTTT.

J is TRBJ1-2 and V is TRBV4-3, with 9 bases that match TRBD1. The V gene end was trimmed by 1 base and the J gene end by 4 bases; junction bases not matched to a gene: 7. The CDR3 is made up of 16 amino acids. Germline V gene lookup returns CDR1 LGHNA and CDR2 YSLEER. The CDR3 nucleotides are TGCGCCAGCAGCCAAGCCCGCGGACAGGGGACCTATGGCTACACCTTC. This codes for CASSQARGQGTYGYTF.

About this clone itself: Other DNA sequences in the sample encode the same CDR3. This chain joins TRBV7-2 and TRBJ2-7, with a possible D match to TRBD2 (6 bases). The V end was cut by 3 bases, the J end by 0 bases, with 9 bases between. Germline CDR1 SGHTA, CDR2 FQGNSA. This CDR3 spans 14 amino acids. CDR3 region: CASSLGGTSYEQYF. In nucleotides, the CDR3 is TGTGCCAGCAGCTTGGGCGGGACCTCCTACGAGCAGTACTTC.

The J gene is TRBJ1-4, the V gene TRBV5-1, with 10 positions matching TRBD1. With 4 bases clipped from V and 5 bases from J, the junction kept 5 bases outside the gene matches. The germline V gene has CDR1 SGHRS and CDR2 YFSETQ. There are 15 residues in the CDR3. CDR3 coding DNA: TGCGCCAGCAGCCCTTGGACAGGGGGAAATGAAAAACTGTTTTTT. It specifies CASSPWTGGNEKLFF.

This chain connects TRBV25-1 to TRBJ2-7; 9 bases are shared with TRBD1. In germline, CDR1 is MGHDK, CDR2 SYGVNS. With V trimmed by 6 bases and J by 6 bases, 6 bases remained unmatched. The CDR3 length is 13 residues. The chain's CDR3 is CASRGTGNAEQYF. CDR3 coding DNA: TGTGCCAGCAGGGGGACAGGGAATGCCGAGCAGTACTTC.

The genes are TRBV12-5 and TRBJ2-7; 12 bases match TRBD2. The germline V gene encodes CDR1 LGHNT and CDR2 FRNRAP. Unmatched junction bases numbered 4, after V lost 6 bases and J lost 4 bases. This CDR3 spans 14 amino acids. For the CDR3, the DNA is TGTGCTAGTGGCTGGACTAGCGGGGATTACGAGCAGTACTTC. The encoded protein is CASGWTSGDYEQYF. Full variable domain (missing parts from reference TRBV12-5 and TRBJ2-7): DARVTQTPRHKVTEMGQEVTMRCQPILGHNTVFWYRQTMMQGLELLAYFRNRAPLDDSGMPKDRFSAEMPDATLATLKIQPSEPRDSAVYFCASGWTSGDYEQYFGPGTRLTVT.

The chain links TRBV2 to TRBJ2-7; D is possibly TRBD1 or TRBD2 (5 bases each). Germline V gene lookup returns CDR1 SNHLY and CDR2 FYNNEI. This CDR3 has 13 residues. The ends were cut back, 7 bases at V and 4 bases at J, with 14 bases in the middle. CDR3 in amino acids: CASNRDQRYEQYF. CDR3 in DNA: TGTGCCAGCAACCGGGACCAGCGATACGAGCAGTACTTC.

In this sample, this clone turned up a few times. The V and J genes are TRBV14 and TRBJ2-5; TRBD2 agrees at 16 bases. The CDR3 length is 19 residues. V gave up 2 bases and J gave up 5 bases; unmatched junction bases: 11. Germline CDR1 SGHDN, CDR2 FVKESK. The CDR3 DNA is TGTGCCAGCAGCCAACCGCCCCCGGGACTAGCGGGAGGGCAGGAGACCCAGTACTTC. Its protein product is CASSQPPPGLAGGQETQYF. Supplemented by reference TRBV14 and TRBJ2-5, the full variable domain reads EAGVTQFPSHSVIEKGQTVTLRCDPISGHDNLYWYRRVMGKEIKFLLHFVKESKQDESGMPNNRFLAERTGGTYSTLKVQPAELEDSGVYFCASSQPPPGLAGGQETQYFGPGTRLLVL.

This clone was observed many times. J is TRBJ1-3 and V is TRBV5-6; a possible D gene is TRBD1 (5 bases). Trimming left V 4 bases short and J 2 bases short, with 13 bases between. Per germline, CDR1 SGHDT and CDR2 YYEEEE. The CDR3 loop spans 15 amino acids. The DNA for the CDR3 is TGTGCCAGCAGCGTTGCCTGGGGGACTGGAAACACCATATATTTT. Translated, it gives CASSVAWGTGNTIYF.

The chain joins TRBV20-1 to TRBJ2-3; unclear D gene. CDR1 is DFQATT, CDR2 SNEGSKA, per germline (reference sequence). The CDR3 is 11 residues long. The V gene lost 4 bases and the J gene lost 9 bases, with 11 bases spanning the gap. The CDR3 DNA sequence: TGCAGTGCTAATCCGCAGAACACGCAGTATTTT. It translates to CSANPQNTQYF.

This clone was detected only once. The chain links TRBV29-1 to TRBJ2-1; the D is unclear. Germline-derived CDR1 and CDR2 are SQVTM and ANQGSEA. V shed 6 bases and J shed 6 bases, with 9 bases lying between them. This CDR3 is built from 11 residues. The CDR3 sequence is CSVFSRNEQFF. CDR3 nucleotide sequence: TGCAGCGTCTTCTCCCGCAATGAGCAGTTCTTC.

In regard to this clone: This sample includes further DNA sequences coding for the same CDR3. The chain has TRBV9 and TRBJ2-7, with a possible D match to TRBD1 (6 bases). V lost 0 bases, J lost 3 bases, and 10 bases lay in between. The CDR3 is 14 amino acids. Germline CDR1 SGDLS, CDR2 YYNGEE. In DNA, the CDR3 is TGTGCCAGCAGCGTAGCCCCAGGGGACTACGAGCAGTACTTC. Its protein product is CASSVAPGDYEQYF.

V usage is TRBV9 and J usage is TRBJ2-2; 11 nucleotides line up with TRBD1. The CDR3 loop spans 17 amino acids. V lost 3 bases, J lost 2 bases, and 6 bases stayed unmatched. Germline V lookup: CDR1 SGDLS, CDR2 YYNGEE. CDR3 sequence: CASSGHGQGANTGELFF. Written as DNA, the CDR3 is TGTGCCAGCAGCGGACACGGACAGGGGGCTAACACCGGGGAGCTGTTTTTT.

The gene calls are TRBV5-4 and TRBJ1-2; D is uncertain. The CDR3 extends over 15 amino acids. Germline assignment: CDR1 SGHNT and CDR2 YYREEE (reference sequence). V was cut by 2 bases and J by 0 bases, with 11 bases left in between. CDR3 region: CASSFIATANYGYTF. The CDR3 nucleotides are TGTGCCAGCAGCTTTATAGCCACCGCTAACTATGGCTACACCTTC.

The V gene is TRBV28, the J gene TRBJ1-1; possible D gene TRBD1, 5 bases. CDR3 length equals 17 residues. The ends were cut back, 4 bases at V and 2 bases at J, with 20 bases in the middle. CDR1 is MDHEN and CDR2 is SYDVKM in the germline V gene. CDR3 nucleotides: TGTGCCAGCAGTTCCCCTATACCGGGGGGGGGAAACACTGAAGCTTTCTTT. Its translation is CASSSPIPGGGNTEAFF.

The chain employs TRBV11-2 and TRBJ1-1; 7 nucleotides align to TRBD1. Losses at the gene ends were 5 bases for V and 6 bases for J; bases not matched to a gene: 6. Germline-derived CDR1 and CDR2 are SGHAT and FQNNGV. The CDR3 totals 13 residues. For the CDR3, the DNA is TGTGCCAGCAGCCTGAACAGGGGCCCTGAAGCTTTCTTT. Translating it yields CASSLNRGPEAFF.

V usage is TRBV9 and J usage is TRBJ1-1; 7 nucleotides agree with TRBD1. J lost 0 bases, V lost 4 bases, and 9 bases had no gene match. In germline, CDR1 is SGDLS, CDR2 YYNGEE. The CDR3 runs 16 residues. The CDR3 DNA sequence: TGTGCCAGCAGCTTTCCGCCGACAGGGCTGAACACTGAAGCTTTCTTT. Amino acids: CASSFPPTGLNTEAFF.

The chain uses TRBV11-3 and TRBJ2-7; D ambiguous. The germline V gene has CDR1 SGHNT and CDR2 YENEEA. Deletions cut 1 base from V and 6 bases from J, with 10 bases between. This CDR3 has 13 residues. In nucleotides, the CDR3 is TGTGCCAGCAGCTTAGGGGAAGTCACCGAGCAGTACTTC. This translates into CASSLGEVTEQYF.